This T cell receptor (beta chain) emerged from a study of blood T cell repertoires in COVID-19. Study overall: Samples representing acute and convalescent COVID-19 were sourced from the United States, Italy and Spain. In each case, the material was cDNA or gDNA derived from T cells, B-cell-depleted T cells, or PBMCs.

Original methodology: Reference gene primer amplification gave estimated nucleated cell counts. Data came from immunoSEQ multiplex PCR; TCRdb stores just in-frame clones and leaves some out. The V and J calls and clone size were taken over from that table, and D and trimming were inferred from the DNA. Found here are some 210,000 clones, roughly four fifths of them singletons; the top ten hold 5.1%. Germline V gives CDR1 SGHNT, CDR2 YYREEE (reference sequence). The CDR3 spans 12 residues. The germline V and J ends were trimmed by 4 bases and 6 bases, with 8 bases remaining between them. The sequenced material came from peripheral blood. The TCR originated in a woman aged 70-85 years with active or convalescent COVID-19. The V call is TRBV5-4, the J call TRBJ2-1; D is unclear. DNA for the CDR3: TGTGCCAGCAGCCAGTGGTCCAATGAGCAGTTCTTC. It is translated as CASSQWSNEQFF.